What follows are 7 T cell receptor beta chains derived from one specimen sequenced in a study of CD8+CD57+ T cells in acquired aplastic anemia. Only patients with CD8+CD57+ cell expansion on flow cytometry were chosen for sequencing. Genomic DNA served as template for TCR beta VDJ and CDR3 profiling. TCRdb re-called the reads with MiXCR, one entry per CDR3 protein. The sample records 190,000 or so distinct CDR3 sequences, under 50% being singletons. What was sequenced was sorted CD4+, CD8+, or CD8+CD57+ T cells (not recorded which) from PBMCs. These receptors came from a human donor with aplastic anemia.

This clonotype was recorded a few times. V usage is TRBV25-1 and J usage is TRBJ1-1; the match to TRBD1 covers 8 bases. Germline values: CDR1 MGHDK, CDR2 SYGVNS. This CDR3 comprises 14 residues. Unmatched junction bases numbered 4, after V lost 4 bases and J lost 3 bases. CDR3 in DNA: TGTGCCAGCAGTGGCCCGACAGGGGACACTGAAGCTTTCTTT. This sequence encodes CASSGPTGDTEAFF. The full variable domain, with the rest looked up from reference TRBV25-1 and TRBJ1-1, is EADIYQTPRYLVIGTGKKITLECSQTMGHDKMYWYQQDPGMELHLIHYSYGVNSTEKGDLSSESTVSRIRTEHFPLTLESARPSHTSQYLCASSGPTGDTEAFFGQGTRLTVV.

The chain uses TRBV7-8 and TRBJ1-5; the D is unclear. Per germline, CDR1 SGHVS and CDR2 FQNEAQ. This CDR3 has 14 amino acids. Deletions cut 7 bases from V and 5 bases from J, with 15 bases between. The CDR3, as DNA: TGTGCCAGCACCAACACGGGCCATGATCAGCCCCAGCATTTT. Its translation is CASTNTGHDQPQHF.

This clonotype was counted only a few times. The rearrangement links TRBV7-2 to TRBJ2-1, with no clear D. Looked up from germline, CDR1 is SGHTA and CDR2 is FQGNSA. CDR3 length equals 12 residues. Trimming pared 4 bases from V and 2 bases from J, leaving 3 bases between. CDR3 in DNA: TGTGCCAGCAGCTCCCCCTACAATGAGCAGTTCTTC. Its protein is CASSSPYNEQFF.

V is TRBV10-2 and J is TRBJ1-6; D unclear. Germline V CDR1 and CDR2: WSHSY, SAAADI. V dropped 4 bases and J dropped 7 bases, with 11 bases sitting between them. The CDR3 extends over 14 amino acids. Here the CDR3 reads CASSVGPWNSPLHF. CDR3 DNA sequence: TGCGCCAGCAGTGTCGGCCCGTGGAATTCACCCCTCCACTTT.

This clonotype was seen more than once but under ten times. The V gene is TRBV7-2, the J gene TRBJ2-5, with 10 bases identical to TRBD2. V shed 3 bases, J shed 4 bases, and the junction held 5 bases outside the gene matches. The germline V gene encodes CDR1 SGHTA and CDR2 FQGNSA. The CDR3 totals 15 residues. The CDR3 region has the DNA TGTGCCAGCAGCTTGCAGCGGGGGGGCGGAGAGACCCAGTACTTC. It specifies CASSLQRGGGETQYF. Looking up the rest from reference TRBV7-2 and TRBJ2-5 gives the full variable domain: GAGVSQSPSNKVTEKGKDVELRCDPISGHTALYWYRQSLGQGLEFLIYFQGNSAPDKSGLPSDRFSAERTGGSVSTLTIQRTQQEDSAVYLCASSLQRGGGETQYFGPGTRLLVL.

This clonotype has at least ten counts. In DNA, the CDR3 is TGTGCCAGTAATGGTCCGACGAACGAAAATCAGCCCCAGCATTTT. This codes for CASNGPTNENQPQHF. The rearrangement links TRBV2 to TRBJ1-5; D call uncertain. The V and J ends lost 9 bases and 4 bases respectively, with 19 bases between them. Per the germline V gene, CDR1 is SNHLY and CDR2 is FYNNEI. The CDR3 is 15 residues long.

As concerns this clonotype: This could be a read error, since a much larger clone is one nucleotide away. The missing conserved phenylalanine or tryptophan at the end of this CDR3 makes a read error likely. The J gene is TRBJ2-7, the V gene TRBV11-3; 10 positions match TRBD1. The germline CDR1 and CDR2 sequences are SGHNT and YENEEA. The ends lost 0 bases at V and 5 bases at J; junction bases unmatched: 4. The CDR3 runs to 15 residues. The CDR3 sequence: CASSLEGTGDDEQYL. CDR3 sequence (DNA): TGTGCCAGCAGCTTAGAAGGGACAGGGGACGACGAGCAGTACCTC.